This T cell receptor beta chain comes out of a study of shared clonotypes between healthy human individuals. A word on this clone: Its antigen remains unknown.

The authors ran the assay at deep level. Produced via immunoSEQ multiplex PCR; TCRdb's table is partial and in-frame only. Of about 2 million clones listed, roughly 95% are singletons. CD45RO-negative CD8 cells positively selected for CCR7 made up the naive population, which excluded terminally differentiated effector memory CD45RA+ cells. Each donor was a Caucasian adult residing in Nashville, Tennessee. V dropped 2 bases and J dropped 8 bases, with 16 bases sitting between them. This CDR3 region has 15 residues. Germline lookup yields CDR1 MNHEY and CDR2 SMNVEV (reference sequence). The study's findings and limits: What naive subsets generally showed was a larger estimated richness than memory subsets showed.

This clonotype originated in a young man in good health. The genes are TRBV27 and TRBJ2-1, with D maybe TRBD2 (6 bases). The sequenced material came from naive CD8+ T cells sorted from blood. The CDR3 region is CASSLTSSEIYEQFF. The CDR3 coding sequence is TGTGCCAGCAGTTTAACGTCTAGCGAGATTTATGAGCAGTTCTTC.